This T cell receptor (beta chain) is from a study of shared clonotypes between healthy human individuals (TCRdb year 2020). In the study overall: A few men and two women, aged 18 to 49 years, made up the cohort. For each donor, CD4 naive and CD4 memory were each given three plates, CD8 naive was given two plates, and CD8 memory was given one plate. To estimate repertoire size and how much clonotype sharing occurs between individuals, the study deeply sequenced the blood TCR repertoires of roughly 5 healthy adults. To increase sequencing depth and limit assay-specific biases, different laboratories used diverse techniques to prepare libraries and sequence TCR repertoires. Each donor's leukapheresis produced roughly between roughly 0.85 and 10 billion PBMCs. Study-level results and caveats: Compared with non-shared clonotypes, the clonotypes found in all four sorted-subset donors had higher generation probabilities. Naive subsets generally had larger estimated clonotype richness than memory subsets did. Because the study included a small number of donors, the genetic and exposure-history diversity represented was limited. Pairwise subsampling led to the expectation that sequencing depth would affect the degree of clonotype sharing among donors. Sampling was restricted to blood, and TCR repertoires in tissue are likely to differ from TCR repertoires in blood. Sharing across several donors was observed for around 4.8% of naive CD4, less than 4% of naive CD8, 2% to 2.5% of memory CD4, and approximately 0.41% of memory CD8 clonotypes. Even with the large sequencing depth, rarefaction of the sorted-subset datasets indicated that sequencing was incomplete.

Note on this clone: Its antigen specificity is not known. No much larger clonotype is one base removed from it; base qualities were not supplied.

The donors were healthy, HIV-negative adults who had no recently reported acute infections or vaccinations. Only Caucasian adults living in Nashville, Tennessee, USA were represented among the donors. Magnetic negative selection was used to enrich CD4+ T cells, after which naive cells were positively selected on CD45RA and the negative fraction became the memory subset. After blood collection by leukapheresis, PBMCs were isolated using Ficoll-Histopaque density gradient centrifugation and then cryopreserved in the vapor phase of liquid nitrogen. Purity and quantity of every magnetically sorted T cell population were checked by analytical flow cytometry. Genomic DNA was isolated from each sorted fraction and quantified by UV absorbance on a Nanodrop 2000c. Using the deep immunoSEQ assay, TCR CDR3 regions were amplified from genomic DNA by multiplex PCR. Genomic DNA extracted from each cell subset was distributed evenly over all wells of several immunoSEQ 96-well plates, and each plate served as one replicate. For sorted subsets, about 0.2 ug genomic DNA, equal to about 30,000 T cell genomes, was loaded into each replicate PCR. Purified libraries were measured with a Qubit 3.0 fluorometer, size-checked on a Bioanalyzer 2100, and measured again with the KAPA Library Quantification kit. Each immunoSEQ 96-well plate was sequenced on its own single-read 150-cycle Illumina NextSeq 550 flow cell. As for the authors' bioinformatics: Because the immunoSEQ output included only junctional sequences and no quality scores, the filtering could not be the same as the filtering used for full-length reads. To assign V/J genes and CDR3, sequences were annotated using PyIR, a Python wrapper for IgBLAST v1.9, with IMGT germline references. Any read was removed if the V/J assignment was weak (E-value above 1e-6), the CDR3 was missing, or the read contained stop codons, out-of-frame junctions, or ambiguous translated residues. V3J clonotypes were defined by identical inferred V gene, J gene, and CDR3 amino acid sequence. To compute the percentage overlap between repertoires, the number of shared unique clonotypes was divided by the size of the smaller repertoire. Richness of each repertoire was evaluated using RTK rarefaction, the Chao1 estimator, and Recon v2.1 estimates of unobserved clonotypes. Generation probabilities for all TCRbeta clonotypes obtained by the gDNA method from a few donors were computed using OLGA. This immuneACCESS table, as held by TCRdb, lists in-frame sequences with V and J called but not all clones. Of the missing ones, under half trace to an unresolved V gene in checked studies; the others have no known cause. The DNA was the basis for D and trimming; V, J and clone size are from that table. This sample gives approximately 2.1 million clones in total; about 92% of them show up just once. Of the sample, 0.35% to 0.5% is held by the ten largest clones.

The CDR3 runs 15 amino acids, cysteine and phenylalanine included. This entry keeps only the CDR3 DNA: 45 bases, framed from base 1. The germline V gene provides CDR1 MNHNS and CDR2 SASEGT. V loses 4 bases, J loses 5 bases, and the germline ends lie 15 bases apart. Sequenced sample: naive CD4+ T cells from PBMCs. This specimen's cell subset or site label, interpreted: CD45RA+ positively selected. This receptor chain uses TRBV6-1 and TRBJ1-5, with the D gene too uncertain to name. This TCR derives from a man aged 18 to 29 in good health. Some clones in this sample may be carry-over from other donors' samples. The DNA sequence follows: TGTGCCAGCAGTGCAGGAAGGGTTCGGCATCAGCCCCAGCATTTT. Its translation is CASSAGRVRHQPQHF.